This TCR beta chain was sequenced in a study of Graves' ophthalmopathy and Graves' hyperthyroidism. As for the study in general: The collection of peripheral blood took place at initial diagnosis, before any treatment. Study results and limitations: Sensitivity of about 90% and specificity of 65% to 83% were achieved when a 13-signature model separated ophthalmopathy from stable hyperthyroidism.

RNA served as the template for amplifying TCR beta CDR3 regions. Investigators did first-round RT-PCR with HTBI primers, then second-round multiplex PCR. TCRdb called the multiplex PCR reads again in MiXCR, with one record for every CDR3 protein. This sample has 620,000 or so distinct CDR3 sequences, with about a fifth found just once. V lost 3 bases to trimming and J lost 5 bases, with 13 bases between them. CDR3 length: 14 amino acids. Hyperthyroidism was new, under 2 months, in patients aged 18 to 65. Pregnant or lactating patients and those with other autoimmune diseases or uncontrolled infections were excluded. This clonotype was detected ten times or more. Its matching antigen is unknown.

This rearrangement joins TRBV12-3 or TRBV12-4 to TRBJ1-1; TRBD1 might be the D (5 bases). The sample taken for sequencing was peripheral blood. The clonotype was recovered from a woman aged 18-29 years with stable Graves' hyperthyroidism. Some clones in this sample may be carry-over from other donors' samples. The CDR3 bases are TGTGCCAGCAGTTTTAGGAGCGGGACTACTGAAGCTTTCTTT. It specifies CASSFRSGTTEAFF.